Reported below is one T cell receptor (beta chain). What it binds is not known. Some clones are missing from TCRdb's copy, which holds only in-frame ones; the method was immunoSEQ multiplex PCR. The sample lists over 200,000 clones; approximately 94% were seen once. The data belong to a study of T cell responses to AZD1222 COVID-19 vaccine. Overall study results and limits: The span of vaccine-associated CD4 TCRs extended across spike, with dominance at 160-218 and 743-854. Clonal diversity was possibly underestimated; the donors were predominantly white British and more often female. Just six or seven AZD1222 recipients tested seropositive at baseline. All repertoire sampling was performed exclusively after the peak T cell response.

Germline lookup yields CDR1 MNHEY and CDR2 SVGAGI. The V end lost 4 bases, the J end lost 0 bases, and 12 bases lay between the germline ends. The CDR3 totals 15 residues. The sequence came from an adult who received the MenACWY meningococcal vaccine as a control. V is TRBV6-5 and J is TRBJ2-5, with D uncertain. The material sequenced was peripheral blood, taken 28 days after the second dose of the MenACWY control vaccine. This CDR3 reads CASSSHLENQETQYF. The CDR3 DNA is TGTGCCAGCAGTTCTCATCTGGAAAACCAAGAGACCCAGTACTTC.